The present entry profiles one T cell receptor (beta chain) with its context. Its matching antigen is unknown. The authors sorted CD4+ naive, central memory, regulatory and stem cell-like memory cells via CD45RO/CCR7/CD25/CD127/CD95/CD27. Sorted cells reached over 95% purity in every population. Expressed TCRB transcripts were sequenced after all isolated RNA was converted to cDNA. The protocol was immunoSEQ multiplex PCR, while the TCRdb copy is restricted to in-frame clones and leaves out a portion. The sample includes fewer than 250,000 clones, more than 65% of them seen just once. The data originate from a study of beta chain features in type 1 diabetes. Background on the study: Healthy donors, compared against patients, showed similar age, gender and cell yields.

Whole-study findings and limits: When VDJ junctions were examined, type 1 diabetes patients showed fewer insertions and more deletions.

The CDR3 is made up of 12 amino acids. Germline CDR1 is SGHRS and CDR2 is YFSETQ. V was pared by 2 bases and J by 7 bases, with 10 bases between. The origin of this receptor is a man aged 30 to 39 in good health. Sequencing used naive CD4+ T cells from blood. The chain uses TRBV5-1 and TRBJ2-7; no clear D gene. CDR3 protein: CASSFAGPEQYF. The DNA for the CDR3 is TGCGCCAGCAGCTTTGCTGGTCCTGAGCAGTACTTC.